This TCR beta chain was retrieved from a study of identical twins (dated by TCRdb to about 2016). For the study in its entirety: TCR alpha and beta repertoires from monozygotic twins, unrelated adults of various ages and cord blood were deep-sequenced to test whether fetal clonotypes persist. To rule out contamination, the twin experiments were replicated at different times with different library preparation protocols. Broader findings and caveats from the paper: In monozygotic twins, recombination models systematically underestimated out-of-frame TCR alpha sharing, but the models matched the sharing seen between unrelated individuals. Zero-insertion analyses could be partly confounded by invariant T cells such as MAIT and iNKT, though diverse VJ usage argued against such confounding for most clonotypes. Because the same donors could not be followed over many years, the conclusions depended on cross-sectional statistical analysis. Excess twin sharing in beta out-of-frame sequences was weaker because fewer shared sequences lowered the signal-to-noise ratio. Fewer insertions were carried by abundant cord blood beta clonotypes, a similar but weaker trend appeared in young adult naive repertoires, and no such trend appeared in memory repertoires. Compared with coincidental sharing between unrelated individuals, out-of-frame TCR alpha sequences shared between twins had an excess of sequences with low generation probability.

Library method: 5' RACE. For sequencing, an Illumina HiSeq 2000 was employed. A universal primer binding site was introduced by template switching, and a unique molecular identifier was present in the final cDNA, enabling accurate counting of TCR cDNA molecules. Specific primers in the conserved constant-segment region were used to synthesize first-strand cDNA for TCR alpha and beta chains. To control for contamination, every cDNA library was double barcoded, receiving both a SMART-Mk sample barcode and Illumina barcodes. TruSeq adapter sequences and Illumina sample barcodes were added in two successive PCR steps. The Illumina HiSeq platform was used with custom primers to sequence TCR alpha and beta cDNA libraries. As for the authors' bioinformatics: MiGEC was used to process raw reads and extract unique molecular identifiers, and MiXCR was used to find CDR3 positions. Recombination models were inferred per individual with the repgenHMM and IGoR tools using an EM algorithm. Shared clonotypes were analyzed with the tcR package in R, and sharing was normalized by the product of cloneset sizes. To study raw recombination without the effects of thymic and clonal selection, out-of-frame nonproductive sequences were analyzed. The raw public data were reprocessed by TCRdb itself: fastp quality trimming at Q25, MiXCR clonotype calling, in-frame beta chains only. Entries are consolidated by CDR3 protein sequence, retaining the most common genes and DNA. TCRdb, not the original authors, processed these V and J calls. The sample table shows hundreds of thousands of distinct CDR3 sequences, and roughly 7% are seen once. The ten largest clonotypes hold approximately 3.6% of the sample.

Trimming removed 10 bases from V and 0 bases from J, leaving 10 bases between the germline ends. From cysteine to phenylalanine, the CDR3 is 13 amino acids long. The sequence is cut down to CDR3 DNA, 39 bases in frame from base 1. Every donor was a healthy Caucasian. The twin cohort comprised three pairs of female monozygotic twins, all aged about 18 to 29 years. Miltenyi CD45RO+ enrichment and human naive T-cell isolation kits were used to isolate memory (CD45RO+) and naive T cells from PBMC. Comment on this clonotype: The specificity of this receptor is unknown. No base-level quality is on record; no much larger clone is a single base apart.

The sample also formed part of further work on yellow fever vaccine responses in identical twins. That second report states: The T cell response to vaccination in identical twins was reported by the authors to appear partly convergent and partly personalized. In identical twins, the study followed T cell clones that responded to the vaccine with precision.

Sequencing was performed on memory (CD45RO+) T cells sorted from blood. What this sample's cell subset or site label stands for: CD45RO+ enriched T cells. The rearrangement joined TRBV12-3 or TRBV12-4 to TRBJ1-5; the D gene is perhaps TRBD1, on 5 matching bases. This receptor was obtained from a woman aged 18-29 years in good health. The DNA sequence is given as TGTGCCACCTGGGGGGATAGCAATCAGCCCCAGCATTTT. It is translated as CATWGDSNQPQHF.